This TCR beta chain came from a study of shared clonotypes between healthy human individuals. Whole-study results and caveats: The genetic and exposure-history diversity represented was limited by few donors.

Clones were sequenced by immunoSEQ multiplex PCR, and TCRdb holds only the in-frame ones, with some missing. The profile covers about 1 million clones, with approximately 70% appearing a single time and approximately 1.5% taken by the ten largest. Trimming at V came to 4 bases and at J to 3 bases, leaving 8 bases not matched to a gene. CDR3 size: 15 residues. From germline, CDR1 is SGHTA and CDR2 FQGNSA. Regarding this clone: Its antigen is still unknown.

The gene calls are TRBV7-2 and TRBJ1-1; 7 bases are a match to TRBD1. The TCR sequence derives from a man aged 18 to 29 in good health. Sequencing used memory CD4+ T cells sorted from blood. Noted subset: CD45RA-negative fraction. Here the CDR3 DNA reads TGTGCCAGCAGCTCATCCGATACAGGGGACACTGAAGCTTTCTTT. Protein sequence: CASSSSDTGDTEAFF.